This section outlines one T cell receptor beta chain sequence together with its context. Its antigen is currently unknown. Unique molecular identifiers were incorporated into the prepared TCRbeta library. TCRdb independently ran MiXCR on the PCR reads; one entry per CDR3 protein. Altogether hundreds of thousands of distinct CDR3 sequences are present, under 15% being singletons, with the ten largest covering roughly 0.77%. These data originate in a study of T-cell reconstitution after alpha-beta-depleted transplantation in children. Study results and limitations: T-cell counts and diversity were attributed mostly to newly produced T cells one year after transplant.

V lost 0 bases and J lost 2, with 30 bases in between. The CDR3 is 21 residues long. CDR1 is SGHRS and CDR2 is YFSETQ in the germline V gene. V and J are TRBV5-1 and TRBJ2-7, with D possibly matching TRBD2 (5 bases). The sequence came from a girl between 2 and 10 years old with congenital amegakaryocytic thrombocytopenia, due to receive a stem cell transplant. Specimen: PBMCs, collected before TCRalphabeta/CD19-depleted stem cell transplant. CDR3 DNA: TGCGCCAGCAGCTTGGGATTATCTCTTACTAGGTTTTACCGTAAAGCCTACGAGCAGTACTTC. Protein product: CASSLGLSLTRFYRKAYEQYF.